What follows are 8 T cell receptor beta chains derived from one specimen sequenced in a study of vaccination effects on CD4 cells after COVID-19. Sequenced by immunoSEQ multiplex PCR; TCRdb stores in-frame clones only, minus some. This table has tens of thousands of clones, 76% appearing once. These receptors' antigens are unknown. Sequencing followed a ViraFEST assay step that expanded antigen-specific CD4+ T cells with viral peptide pools. When around 10 days of culture had elapsed, CD4+ T cells were isolated. Nucleocapsid antibody tests were negative, and the vaccine recipients had no prior SARS-CoV-2 infection. The source was CD4+ T cells from PBMCs cultured with HCoV-NL63 spike peptides, collected before COVID-19 vaccination. The receptors shown here come from a human donor who received a COVID-19 vaccine.

The J gene is TRBJ1-6, the V gene TRBV25-1; 9 bases align to TRBD1. In germline, CDR1 is MGHDK, CDR2 SYGVNS. J was trimmed by 8 bases and V by 4 bases; bases with no gene match: 0. The CDR3 runs 13 residues. Here the CDR3 reads CASSGTGDSPLHF. CDR3 in DNA: TGTGCCAGCAGTGGGACAGGGGATTCACCCCTCCACTTT.

In this sample, this clone turned up once. The gene calls are TRBV30 and TRBJ2-5; TRBD1 matches 7 bases. With 3 bases clipped from V and 1 base from J, the junction kept 11 bases outside the gene matches. CDR1 GTSNPN and CDR2 SVGIG come from the germline V gene (reference sequence). This CDR3 is built from 16 residues. In DNA form, the CDR3 reads TGTGCCTGGAGGGCACCGGTCGGACAGGCCCAAGAGACCCAGTACTTC. Its protein is CAWRAPVGQAQETQYF. Variable domain in full (rest from reference TRBV30 and TRBJ2-5): SQTIHQWPATLVQPVGSPLSLECTVEGTSNPNLYWYRQAAGRGLQLLFYSVGIGQISSEVPQNLSASRPQDRQFILSSKKLLLSDSGFYLCAWRAPVGQAQETQYFGPGTRLLVL.

CDR3 coding DNA: TGTGCCAGCAGCCCAGGGGACAGAATTTACGAGCAGTACGTC. This encodes CASSPGDRIYEQYV. The chain is built from TRBV7-9 and TRBJ2-7, with TRBD1 identical over 7 bases. The CDR3 covers 14 residues. Trimming took 5 bases from V and 4 from J; bases not matched to a gene: 8. The germline CDR1 and CDR2 sequences are SEHNR and FQNEAQ (reference sequence).

The chain employs TRBV19 and TRBJ2-5, with 7 bases matching TRBD1. The CDR3 runs to 14 residues. Germline V CDR1 and CDR2: LNHDA, SQIVND (reference sequence). Germline trimming cut 2 bases from V and 4 bases from J; bases unmatched to any gene: 4. The CDR3 DNA reads as TGTGCCAGTAGTATAAGTACAGGGGTAGAGACCCAGTACTTC. The encoded protein is CASSISTGVETQYF.

This clone was counted only a few times. The rearrangement uses TRBV6-5 and TRBJ1-3; 10 nucleotides match TRBD1. This CDR3 has 15 residues. The junction had 4 bases not matched to a gene; V was cut back by 6 bases and J by 2 bases. Germline assignment: CDR1 MNHEY and CDR2 SVGAGI. CDR3 bases: TGTGCCAGCAGGGGGGGGACAGGGGCTGGAAACACCATATATTTT. It encodes CASRGGTGAGNTIYF.

As DNA, the CDR3 is TGTGCCACCAGTGCCCGAAGACAGGGACGCACAGATACGCAGTATTTT. Its translation is CATSARRQGRTDTQYF. V usage is TRBV24-1 and J usage is TRBJ2-3; 7 positions match TRBD1. Germline V lookup: CDR1 KGHDR, CDR2 SFDVKD. The CDR3 totals 16 residues. The V segment lost 5 bases and the J segment 1 base; nucleotides outside the gene matches: 8.

This chain uses TRBV12-3 or TRBV12-4 with TRBJ2-5; D is possibly TRBD1 or TRBD2 (5 bases each). This CDR3 has 12 residues. Trimming took 6 bases from V and 9 from J, leaving 14 bases between them. The CDR3 coding sequence is TGTGCCAGCAGCGAGGGACCCGGATCCCAGTACTTC. Its protein is CASSEGPGSQYF.

This rearrangement joins TRBV5-6 to TRBJ2-5; 15 nucleotides align to TRBD2. Germline CDR1 reads SGHDT; CDR2 reads YYEEEE. CDR3 size: 18 residues. The V segment lost 0 bases and the J segment 5 bases; nucleotides outside the gene matches: 8. The CDR3 loop reads CASSLEGLAGGPGETQYF. Written as DNA, the CDR3 is TGTGCCAGCAGCTTGGAAGGACTAGCGGGGGGGCCGGGGGAGACCCAGTACTTC.